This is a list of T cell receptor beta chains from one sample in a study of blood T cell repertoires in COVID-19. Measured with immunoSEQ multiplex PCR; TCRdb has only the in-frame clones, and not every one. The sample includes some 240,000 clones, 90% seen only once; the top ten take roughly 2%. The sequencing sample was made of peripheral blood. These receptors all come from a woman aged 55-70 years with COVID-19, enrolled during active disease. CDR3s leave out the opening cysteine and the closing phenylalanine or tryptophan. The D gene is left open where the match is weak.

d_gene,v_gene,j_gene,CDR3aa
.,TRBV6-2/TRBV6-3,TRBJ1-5,ASSYSEGINQPQH
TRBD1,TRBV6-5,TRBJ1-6,ASSMDRAGTSPLH
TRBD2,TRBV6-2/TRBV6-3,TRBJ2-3,ASSQGLAGGNTQY
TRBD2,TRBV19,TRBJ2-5,ASSIRPSGETQY
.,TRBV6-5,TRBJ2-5,ASSYEGVRETQY
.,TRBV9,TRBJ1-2,ASSVGPTTYGYT
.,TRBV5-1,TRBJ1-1,ASRLGEGAEAF
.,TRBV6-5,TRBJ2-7,ASSYSRGLAYEQY
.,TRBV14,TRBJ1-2,ASSPRQGHGGYT
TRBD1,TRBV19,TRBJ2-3,ASSDRGRDTQY
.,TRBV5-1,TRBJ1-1,ASSLNRVGYTEAF
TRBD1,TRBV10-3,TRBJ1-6,AISERRDSSSPLH
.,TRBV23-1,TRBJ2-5,ASSQSTGNETQY
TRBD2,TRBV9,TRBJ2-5,ASSALAGDTQETQY
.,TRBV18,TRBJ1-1,ASSPAGLMNTEAF
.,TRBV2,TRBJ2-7,ASSPRGAAYEQY
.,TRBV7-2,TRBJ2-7,ASSIIQGSSYEQY
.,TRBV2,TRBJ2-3,ASSTGISAPDTQY
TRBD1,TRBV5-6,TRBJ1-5,ASSLAGQGGAQPQH
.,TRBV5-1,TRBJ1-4,ASRGGANEKLF
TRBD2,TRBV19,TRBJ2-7,ASSIGGLGAYEQY
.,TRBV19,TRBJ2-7,ASSLNQGPYEQY
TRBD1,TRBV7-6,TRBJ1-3,ASSFIRGGTAVYNSGNTIY
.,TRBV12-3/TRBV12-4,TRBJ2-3,ASTLSADTQY
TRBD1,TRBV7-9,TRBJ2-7,ATQQGAASYEQY
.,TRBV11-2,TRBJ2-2,ASSWQANTGELF
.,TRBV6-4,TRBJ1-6,ASSLETGSPLH
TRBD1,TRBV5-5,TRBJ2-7,ASSDGIGTAYEQY
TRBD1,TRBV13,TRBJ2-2,ATGGNTGELF
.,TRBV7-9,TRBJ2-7,ASSLGLRIYEQY
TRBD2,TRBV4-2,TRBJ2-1,ASSQTGLAGASSYNEQF
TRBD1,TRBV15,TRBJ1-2,ATSISGQGRGYT
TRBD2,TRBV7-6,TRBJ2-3,ASSSPLVRLAGGTAGQY
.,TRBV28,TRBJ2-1,ASTRTNEQF
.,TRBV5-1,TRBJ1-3,ASSLGSSGNTIY
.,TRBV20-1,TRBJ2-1,SASTGTFSYNEQF
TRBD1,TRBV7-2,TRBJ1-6,ASSRDRGSNSPLH
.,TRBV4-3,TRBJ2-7,ASSQDTLSGRGYEQY
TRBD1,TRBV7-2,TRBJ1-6,ASSPNPGTVNSPLH
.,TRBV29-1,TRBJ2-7,SASRDTAYEQY
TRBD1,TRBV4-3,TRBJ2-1,ASSQGTGLNEQF
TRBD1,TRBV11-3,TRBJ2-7,ASSSWTGGCEQY
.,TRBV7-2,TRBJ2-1,ASSVVSSSYNEQF
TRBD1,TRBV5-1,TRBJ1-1,ASSYGQGGTEAF
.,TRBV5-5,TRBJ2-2,ASSFRPLGTALRGELF
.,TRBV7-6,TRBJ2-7,ASSLATGFNEQY
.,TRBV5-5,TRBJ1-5,ASSFLWEGKSNQPQH
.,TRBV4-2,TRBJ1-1,ASSHAGGARGINTEAF
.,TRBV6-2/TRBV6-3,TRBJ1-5,ASSSYGQGGSQPQH
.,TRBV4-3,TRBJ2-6,ASSQEPRGVLT
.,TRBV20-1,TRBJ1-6,SASTRPNSPLH
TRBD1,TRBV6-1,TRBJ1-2,ASREPGQGHPNYGYT